This TCR beta chain emerged from a study of cytomegalovirus exposure and HLA in healthy donors. Researchers ran the PCR with 60 Vbeta and 13 Jbeta primers. This table comes from immunoSEQ multiplex PCR, and its TCRdb copy is limited to in-frame clones, with some not included. The data show 160,000 or so clones, 75% seen once. This CDR3 has 15 residues. The germline V gene has CDR1 MDHEN and CDR2 SYDVKM. Deletions cut 4 bases from V and 2 bases from J, with 15 bases between. The chain has TRBV28 and TRBJ2-7, with a tentative D call TRBD1 (6 bases). The sample was PBMCs. The receptor was isolated from a female donor in good health and CMV-seronegative. The CDR3 reads CASSSSRDIPYEQYF. The CDR3 DNA sequence: TGTGCCAGCAGTTCCTCCCGGGACATTCCCTACGAGCAGTACTTC. Full variable domain (remainder filled in from reference TRBV28 and TRBJ2-7): DVKVTQSSRYLVKRTGEKVFLECVQDMDHENMFWYRQDPGLGLRLIYFSYDVKMKEKGDIPEGYSVSREKKERFSLILESASTNQTSMYLCASSSSRDIPYEQYFGPGTRLTVT.